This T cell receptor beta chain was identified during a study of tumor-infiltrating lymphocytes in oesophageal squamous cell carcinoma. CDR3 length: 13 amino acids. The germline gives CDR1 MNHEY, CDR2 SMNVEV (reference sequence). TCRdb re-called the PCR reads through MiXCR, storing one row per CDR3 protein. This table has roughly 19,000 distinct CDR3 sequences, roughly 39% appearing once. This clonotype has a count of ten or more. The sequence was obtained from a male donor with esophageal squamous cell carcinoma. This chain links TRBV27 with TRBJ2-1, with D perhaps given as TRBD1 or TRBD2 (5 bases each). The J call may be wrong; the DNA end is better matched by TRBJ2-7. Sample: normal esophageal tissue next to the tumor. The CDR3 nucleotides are TGTGCCAGCAGTAACGAAGGGACCAACGAGCAGTACTTC. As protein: CASSNEGTNEQYF.